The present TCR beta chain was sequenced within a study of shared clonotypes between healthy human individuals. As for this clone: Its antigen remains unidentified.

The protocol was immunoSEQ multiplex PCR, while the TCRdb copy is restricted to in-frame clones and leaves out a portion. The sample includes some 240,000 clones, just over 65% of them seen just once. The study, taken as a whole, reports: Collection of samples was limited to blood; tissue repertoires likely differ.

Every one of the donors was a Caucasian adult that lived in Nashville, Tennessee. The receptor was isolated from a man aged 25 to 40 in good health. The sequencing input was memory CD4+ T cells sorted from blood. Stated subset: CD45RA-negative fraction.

This chain's CDR3 is CASSPKTSGIYNEQFF. The DNA of the CDR3 is TGTGCCAGCTCACCTAAGACTAGCGGGATATACAATGAGCAGTTCTTC. The chain combines TRBV18 with TRBJ2-1, with 11 positions matching TRBD2. V was clipped by 3 bases and J by 4 bases; unmatched bases: 5. There are 16 residues in the CDR3. Germline-derived CDR1 and CDR2 are KGHSH and LQKENI.